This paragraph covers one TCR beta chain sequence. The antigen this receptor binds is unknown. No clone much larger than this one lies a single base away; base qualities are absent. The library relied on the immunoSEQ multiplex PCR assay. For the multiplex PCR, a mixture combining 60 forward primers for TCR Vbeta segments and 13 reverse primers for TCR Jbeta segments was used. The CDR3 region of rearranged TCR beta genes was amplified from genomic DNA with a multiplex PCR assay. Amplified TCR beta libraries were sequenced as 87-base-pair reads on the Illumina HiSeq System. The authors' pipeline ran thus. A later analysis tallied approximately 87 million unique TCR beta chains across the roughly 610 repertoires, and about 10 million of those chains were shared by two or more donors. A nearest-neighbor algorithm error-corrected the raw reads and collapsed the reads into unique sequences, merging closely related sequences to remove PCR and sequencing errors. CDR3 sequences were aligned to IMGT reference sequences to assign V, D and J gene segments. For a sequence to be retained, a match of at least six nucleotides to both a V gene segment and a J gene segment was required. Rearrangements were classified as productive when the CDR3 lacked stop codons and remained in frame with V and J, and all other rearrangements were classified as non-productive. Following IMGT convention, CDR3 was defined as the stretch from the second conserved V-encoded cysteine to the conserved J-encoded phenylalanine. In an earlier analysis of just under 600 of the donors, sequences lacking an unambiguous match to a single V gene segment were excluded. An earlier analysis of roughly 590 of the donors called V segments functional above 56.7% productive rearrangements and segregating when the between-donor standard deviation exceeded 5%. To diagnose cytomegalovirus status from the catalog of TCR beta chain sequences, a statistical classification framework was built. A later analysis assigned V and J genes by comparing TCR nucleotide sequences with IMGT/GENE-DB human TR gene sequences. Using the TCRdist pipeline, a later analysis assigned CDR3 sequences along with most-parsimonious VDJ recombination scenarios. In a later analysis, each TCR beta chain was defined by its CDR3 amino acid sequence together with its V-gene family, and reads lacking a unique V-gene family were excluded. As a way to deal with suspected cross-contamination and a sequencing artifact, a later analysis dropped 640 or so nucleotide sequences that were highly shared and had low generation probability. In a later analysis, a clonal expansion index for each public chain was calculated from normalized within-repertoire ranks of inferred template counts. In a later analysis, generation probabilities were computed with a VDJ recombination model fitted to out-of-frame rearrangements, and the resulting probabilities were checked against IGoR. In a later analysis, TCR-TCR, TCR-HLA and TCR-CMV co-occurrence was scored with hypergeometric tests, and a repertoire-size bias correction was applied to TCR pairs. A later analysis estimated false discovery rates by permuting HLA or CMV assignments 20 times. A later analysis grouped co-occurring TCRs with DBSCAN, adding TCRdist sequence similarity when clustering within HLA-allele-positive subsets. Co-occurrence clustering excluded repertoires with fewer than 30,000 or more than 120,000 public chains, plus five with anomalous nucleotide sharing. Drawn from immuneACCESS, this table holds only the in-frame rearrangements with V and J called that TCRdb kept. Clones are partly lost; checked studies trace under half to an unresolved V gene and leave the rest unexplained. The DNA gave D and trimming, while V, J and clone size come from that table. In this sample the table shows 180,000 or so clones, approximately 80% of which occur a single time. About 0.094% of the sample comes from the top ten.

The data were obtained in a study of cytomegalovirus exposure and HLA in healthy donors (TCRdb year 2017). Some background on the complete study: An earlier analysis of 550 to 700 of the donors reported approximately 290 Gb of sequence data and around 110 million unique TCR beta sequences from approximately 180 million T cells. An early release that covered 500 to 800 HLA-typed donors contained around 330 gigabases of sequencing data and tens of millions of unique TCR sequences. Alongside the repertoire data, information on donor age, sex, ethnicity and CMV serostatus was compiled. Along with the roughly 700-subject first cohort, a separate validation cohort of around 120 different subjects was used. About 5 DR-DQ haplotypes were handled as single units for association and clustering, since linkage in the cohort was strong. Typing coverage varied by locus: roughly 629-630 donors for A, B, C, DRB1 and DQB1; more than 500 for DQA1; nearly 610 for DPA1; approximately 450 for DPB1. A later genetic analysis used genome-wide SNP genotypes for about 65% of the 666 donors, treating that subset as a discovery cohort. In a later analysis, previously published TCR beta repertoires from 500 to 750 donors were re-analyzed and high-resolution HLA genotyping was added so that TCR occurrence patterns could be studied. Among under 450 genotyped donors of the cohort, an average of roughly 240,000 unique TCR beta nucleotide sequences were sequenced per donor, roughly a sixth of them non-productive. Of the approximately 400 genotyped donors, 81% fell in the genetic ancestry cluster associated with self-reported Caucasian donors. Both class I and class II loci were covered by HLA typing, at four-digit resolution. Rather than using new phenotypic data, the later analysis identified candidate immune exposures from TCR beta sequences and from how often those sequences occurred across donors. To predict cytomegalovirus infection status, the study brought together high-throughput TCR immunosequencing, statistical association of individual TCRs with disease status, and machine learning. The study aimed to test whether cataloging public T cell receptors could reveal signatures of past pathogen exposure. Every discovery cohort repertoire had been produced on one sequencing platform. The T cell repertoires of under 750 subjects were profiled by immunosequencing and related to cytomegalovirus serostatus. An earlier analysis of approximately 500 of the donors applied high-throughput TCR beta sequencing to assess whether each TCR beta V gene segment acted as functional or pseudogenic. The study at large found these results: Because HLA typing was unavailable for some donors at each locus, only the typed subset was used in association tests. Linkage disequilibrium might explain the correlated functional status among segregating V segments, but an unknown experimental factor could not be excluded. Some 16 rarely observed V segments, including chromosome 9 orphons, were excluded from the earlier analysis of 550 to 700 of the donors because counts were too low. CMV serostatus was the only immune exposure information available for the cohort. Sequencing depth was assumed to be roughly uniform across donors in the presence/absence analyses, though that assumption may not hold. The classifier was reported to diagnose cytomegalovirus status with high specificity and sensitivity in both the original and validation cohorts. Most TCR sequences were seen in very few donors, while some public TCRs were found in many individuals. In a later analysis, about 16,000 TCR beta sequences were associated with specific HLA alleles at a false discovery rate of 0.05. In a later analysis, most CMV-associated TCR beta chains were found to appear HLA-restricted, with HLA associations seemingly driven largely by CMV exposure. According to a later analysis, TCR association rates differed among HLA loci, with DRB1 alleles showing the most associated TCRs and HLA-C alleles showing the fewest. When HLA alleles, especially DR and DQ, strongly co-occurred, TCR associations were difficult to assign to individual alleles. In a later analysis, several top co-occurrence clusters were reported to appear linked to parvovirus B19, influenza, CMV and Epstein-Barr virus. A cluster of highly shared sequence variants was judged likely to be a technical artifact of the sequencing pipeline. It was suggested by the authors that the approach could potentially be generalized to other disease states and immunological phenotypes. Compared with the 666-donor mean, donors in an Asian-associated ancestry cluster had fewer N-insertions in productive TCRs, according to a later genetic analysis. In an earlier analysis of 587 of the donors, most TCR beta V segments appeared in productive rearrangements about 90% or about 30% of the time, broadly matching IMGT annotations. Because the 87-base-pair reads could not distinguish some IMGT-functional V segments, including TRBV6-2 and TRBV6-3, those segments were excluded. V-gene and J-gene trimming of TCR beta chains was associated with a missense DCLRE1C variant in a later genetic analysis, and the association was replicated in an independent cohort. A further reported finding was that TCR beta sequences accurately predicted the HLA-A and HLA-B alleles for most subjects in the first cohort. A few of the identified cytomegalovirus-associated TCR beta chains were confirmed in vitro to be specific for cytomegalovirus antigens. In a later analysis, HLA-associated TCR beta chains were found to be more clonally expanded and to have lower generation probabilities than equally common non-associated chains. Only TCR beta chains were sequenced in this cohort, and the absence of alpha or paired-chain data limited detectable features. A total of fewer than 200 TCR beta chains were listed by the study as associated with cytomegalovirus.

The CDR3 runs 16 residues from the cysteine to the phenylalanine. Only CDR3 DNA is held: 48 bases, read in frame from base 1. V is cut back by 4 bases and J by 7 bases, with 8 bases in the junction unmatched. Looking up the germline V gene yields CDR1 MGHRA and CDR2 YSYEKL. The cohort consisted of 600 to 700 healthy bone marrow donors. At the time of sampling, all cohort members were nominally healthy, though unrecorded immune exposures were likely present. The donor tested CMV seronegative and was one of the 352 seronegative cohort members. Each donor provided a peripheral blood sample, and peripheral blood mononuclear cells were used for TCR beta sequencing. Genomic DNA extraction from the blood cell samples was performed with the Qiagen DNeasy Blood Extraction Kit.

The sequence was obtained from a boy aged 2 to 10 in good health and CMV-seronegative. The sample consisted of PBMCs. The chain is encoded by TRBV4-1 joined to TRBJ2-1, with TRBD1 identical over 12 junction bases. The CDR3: CASSRPGQGAVNEQFF. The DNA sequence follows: TGCGCCAGCAGCCGACCGGGACAGGGGGCGGTTAATGAGCAGTTCTTC.